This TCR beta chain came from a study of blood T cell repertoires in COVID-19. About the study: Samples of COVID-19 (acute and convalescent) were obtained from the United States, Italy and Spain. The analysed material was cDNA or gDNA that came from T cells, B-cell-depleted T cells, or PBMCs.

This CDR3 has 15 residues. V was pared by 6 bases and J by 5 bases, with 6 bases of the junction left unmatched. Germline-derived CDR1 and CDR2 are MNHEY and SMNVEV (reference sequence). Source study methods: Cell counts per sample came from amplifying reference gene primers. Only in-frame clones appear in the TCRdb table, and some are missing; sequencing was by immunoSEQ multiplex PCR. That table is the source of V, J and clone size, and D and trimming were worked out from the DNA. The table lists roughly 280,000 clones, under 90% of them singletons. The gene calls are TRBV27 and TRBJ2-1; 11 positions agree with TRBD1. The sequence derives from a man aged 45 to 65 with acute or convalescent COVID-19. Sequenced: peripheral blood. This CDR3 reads CASRSGTGGHNEQFF. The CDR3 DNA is TGTGCCAGCAGGTCCGGGACAGGGGGACACAATGAGCAGTTCTTC.